This T cell receptor beta chain was recorded in a study of blood T cell repertoires in COVID-19. Sequencing was performed with immunoSEQ multiplex PCR; in TCRdb, only in-frame clones are kept and a portion is missing. The sample contains about 120,000 clones, around 89% of which appear only once. Sequencing was done on a sample of peripheral blood. This TCR was recovered from a man in his sixties or seventies with active or convalescent COVID-19.

As DNA, the CDR3 is TGTGCCAGTAGTGGCCCCCAGTCATACGAGCAGTACTTC. Its protein is CASSGPQSYEQYF. The chain links TRBV19 to TRBJ2-7; D not certain. V was cut by 5 bases and J by 4 bases, with 12 bases left in between. This CDR3 comprises 13 residues. CDR1 LNHDA and CDR2 SQIVND come from the germline V gene (reference sequence).